Listed here are 25 T cell receptor beta chains from one sample, sequenced in a study of CD8 T cells in ankylosing spondylitis. TCRdb used MiXCR to reprocess the 5' RACE reads, holding one entry per CDR3 protein. The sample yields 85,000 to 90,000 distinct CDR3 sequences, 27% seen once. The sequencing sample was made of blood, either unsorted or a sorted T cell fraction (not recorded which). The receptors originated from a male donor with ankylosing spondylitis or in good health (not recorded which).

The chain uses TRBV5-6 and TRBJ1-4, with D perhaps TRBD1 (5 bases). Between the trimmed V and J ends, which lost 4 bases and 7 bases, there was a span of 11 bases. Germline CDR1 and CDR2: SGHDT and YYEEEE. The CDR3 has 13 residues. DNA for the CDR3: TGTGCCAGCAGCCGGCGGGGACCTGAAAAACTGTTTTTT. Its translation is CASSRRGPEKLFF.

This clonotype was found a few times. V is TRBV2 and J is TRBJ2-1; D call uncertain. V was shortened by 8 bases and J by 7 bases, with 9 bases between the two germline ends. Germline CDR1 and CDR2: SNHLY and FYNNEI. The CDR3 is made up of 11 amino acids. CDR3 sequence reads: CASEVWNEQFF. As DNA, the CDR3 is TGTGCCAGCGAGGTTTGGAATGAGCAGTTCTTC.

The chain combines TRBV5-1 with TRBJ2-7; TRBD2 aligns across 7 bases. The germline CDR1 and CDR2 sequences are SGHRS and YFSETQ. V dropped 0 bases and J dropped 2; count of bases not matched to a gene: 5. CDR3 length: 15 amino acids. Here the CDR3 reads CASSLDLAETYEQYF. The CDR3 nucleotides read TGCGCCAGCAGCTTGGACCTAGCGGAGACCTACGAGCAGTACTTC.

This chain uses TRBV10-3 with TRBJ1-1; D not resolved. In germline, CDR1 is ENHRY, CDR2 SYGVKD. The length of the CDR3 is 15 residues. The germline V and J ends were trimmed by 3 bases and 2 bases, with 13 bases remaining between them. CDR3 nucleotides: TGTGCCATCAGTGACGGAGGCGGGTTTAACACTGAAGCTTTCTTT. As protein: CAISDGGGFNTEAFF.

The V and J genes are TRBV5-1 and TRBJ1-1, with a weak D call TRBD1 (5 bases). CDR1 SGHRS and CDR2 YFSETQ come from the germline V gene. V was cut by 0 bases and J by 6 bases, with 15 bases left in between. This CDR3 is 15 amino acids long. The DNA for the CDR3 is TGCGCCAGCAGCTTGGGTGGGGACGGTCGCGCTGAAGCTTTCTTT. Protein product: CASSLGGDGRAEAFF.

This clonotype was detected only a few times. V and J are TRBV5-5 and TRBJ2-7; TRBD1 matches 8 bases. J gave up 1 base and V 4 bases, and 7 bases lay outside the gene matches. Germline assignment: CDR1 SGHKS and CDR2 YYEKEE (reference sequence). The CDR3 has 15 amino acids. The CDR3 region has the DNA TGTGCCAGCAGCCGCGGACAGGGCCTATCCTACGAGCAGTACTTC. Protein: CASSRGQGLSYEQYF.

This clonotype showed up just a few times. The chain joins TRBV7-9 to TRBJ2-1; TRBD2 matches at 11 bases. The CDR3 sequence is 16 residues long. J lost 5 bases, V lost 5 bases, and 8 bases had no gene match. The V gene's germline CDR1 is SEHNR and CDR2 FQNEAQ (reference sequence). This CDR3 reads CASSVPGTSGNNEQFF. The CDR3 bases are TGTGCCAGCAGCGTCCCCGGGACTAGCGGAAACAATGAGCAGTTCTTC.

The rearrangement uses TRBV6-6 and TRBJ1-1; no definite D call. This CDR3 spans 13 amino acids. The germline CDR1 and CDR2 sequences are MNHNY and SVGAGI (reference sequence). The V and J ends lost 8 bases and 0 bases respectively, with 10 bases between them. CDR3 nucleotide sequence: TGTGCCAGCCGTTTTATGCTGAACACTGAAGCTTTCTTT. This encodes CASRFMLNTEAFF.

This chain joins TRBV6-5 and TRBJ2-3; D is unclear. The CDR3 has 14 residues. From germline, CDR1 is MNHEY and CDR2 SVGAGI. Trimming took off 0 bases at V and 2 bases at J, with 6 bases between the two ends. The CDR3 spells CASSYSDSTDTQYF. CDR3 DNA: TGTGCCAGCAGTTACTCTGATTCCACAGATACGCAGTATTTT.

This clonotype has only one observation. The chain joins TRBV29-1 to TRBJ2-1; no definite D call. Trimming removed 5 bases from V and 4 bases from J, with 6 bases in between. This CDR3 spans 11 amino acids. Germline CDR1 reads SQVTM; CDR2 reads ANQGSEA. CDR3 region: CSVLGYNEQFF. DNA for the CDR3: TGCAGCGTTCTGGGTTACAATGAGCAGTTCTTC.

This clonotype was recorded at least ten times. This chain joins TRBV7-2 and TRBJ2-7; TRBD1 matches 9 bases. There are 15 residues in the CDR3. Germline loops: CDR1 SGHTA, CDR2 FQGNSA. The V segment lost 5 bases and the J segment 3 bases; nucleotides outside the gene matches: 8. The CDR3 spells CASSPGTGPHYEQYV. In DNA, the CDR3 is TGTGCCAGCAGCCCCGGGACAGGGCCTCACTACGAGCAGTACGTC.

The chain carries TRBV18 and TRBJ1-1; 7 bases are a match to TRBD1. Losses at the gene ends were 6 bases for V and 10 bases for J; bases not matched to a gene: 8. Germline V gene data show CDR1 as KGHSH and CDR2 as LQKENI. The CDR3 consists of 12 residues. In DNA form, the CDR3 reads TGTGCCAGCTCCCCAGGGGGTTACGGAGCTTTCTTT. It is translated as CASSPGGYGAFF.

This clonotype was picked up one time. The rearrangement joins TRBV20-1 to TRBJ1-5; unclear D gene. The germline V gene encodes CDR1 DFQATT and CDR2 SNEGSKA (reference sequence). The CDR3 runs 15 residues. Trimming pared 6 bases from V and 2 bases from J, leaving 17 bases between. The CDR3 here is CSALRPDEGNQPQHF. The CDR3 DNA follows: TGCAGTGCCCTGCGCCCCGACGAAGGCAATCAGCCCCAGCATTTT.

A remark on this clonotype: A read error may explain this, as a much larger clone is one base away. The V gene is TRBV20-1, the J gene TRBJ1-3; D is possibly TRBD1 (6 bases). Germline CDR1 is DFQATT and CDR2 is SNEGSKA (reference sequence). This CDR3 is built from 14 residues. In DNA, the CDR3 is TGCAGTGCTAGCCCTGGACAGTATGGAAACACCATGTATTTT. Translating it yields CSASPGQYGNTMYF.

The rearrangement uses TRBV7-8 and TRBJ2-4, with D unresolved. CDR1 and CDR2 (germline): SGHVS, FQNEAQ. The CDR3 is 14 amino acids. V lost 1 base and J 3 bases, leaving 7 bases between the germline ends. The CDR3 coding sequence is TGTGCCAGCAGCTTAGGTTTAGGCAAAAACATTCAGTACTTC. Translation gives CASSLGLGKNIQYF. The full variable domain, its missing parts supplied by reference TRBV7-8 and TRBJ2-4, is GAGVSQSPRYKVAKRGQDVALRCDPISGHVSLFWYQQALGQGPEFLTYFQNEAQLDKSGLPSDRFFAERPEGSVSTLKIQRTQQEDSAVYLCASSLGLGKNIQYFGAGTRLSVL.

The chain links TRBV13 to TRBJ1-5; D call uncertain. This CDR3 comprises 11 residues. Trimming stripped 5 bases from V and 8 bases from J, with 7 bases between. Germline CDR1 is PRHDT and CDR2 is FYEKMQ (reference sequence). The CDR3 protein is CASSQAEPQHF. DNA for the CDR3: TGTGCCAGCAGCCAGGCCGAGCCCCAGCATTTT.

V and J are TRBV5-5 and TRBJ1-3; D uncertain. The CDR3 length is 13 residues. Looked up from germline, CDR1 is SGHKS and CDR2 is YYEKEE (reference sequence). With 1 base removed from V and 1 base from J, the gap between germline ends came to 3 bases. CDR3 amino acids: CASSLPSGNTIYF. DNA for the CDR3: TGTGCCAGCAGCTTGCCATCTGGAAACACCATATATTTT.

This clonotype turned up a few times. This chain links TRBV5-1 with TRBJ2-3; D possibly uses TRBD1 or TRBD2 (6 bases each). Germline lookup yields CDR1 SGHRS and CDR2 YFSETQ. This CDR3 contains 13 residues. Trimming stripped 4 bases from V and 4 bases from J, with 10 bases between. CDR3 sequence reads: CASSTRGADTQYF. CDR3 nucleotides: TGCGCCAGCAGCACGAGGGGGGCAGATACGCAGTATTTT.

This sequence joins TRBV20-1 and TRBJ2-5, with 10 bases aligning to TRBD2. Looked up from germline, CDR1 is DFQATT and CDR2 is SNEGSKA (reference sequence). The CDR3 loop spans 16 amino acids. Trimming removed 3 bases from V and 2 bases from J; junction bases left unmatched: 9. This CDR3 is CSASERGGSAQETQYF. The CDR3 coding sequence is TGCAGTGCTAGCGAGCGGGGGGGATCTGCTCAAGAGACCCAGTACTTC.

The chain carries TRBV14 and TRBJ2-1; the D is unclear. CDR1 and CDR2 (germline): SGHDN, FVKESK. This CDR3 is built from 16 residues. V lost 0 bases, J lost 0 bases, and 9 bases lay in between. In DNA form, the CDR3 reads TGTGCCAGCAGCCAAGATACCCTAAGCTCCTACAATGAGCAGTTCTTC. This gives the protein CASSQDTLSSYNEQFF. Full variable domain (outside the CDR3, taken from reference TRBV14 and TRBJ2-1): EAGVTQFPSHSVIEKGQTVTLRCDPISGHDNLYWYRRVMGKEIKFLLHFVKESKQDESGMPNNRFLAERTGGTYSTLKVQPAELEDSGVYFCASSQDTLSSYNEQFFGPGTRLTVL.

This CDR3 is CASSLEERNTGELFF. CDR3 sequence (DNA): TGCGCCAGCAGCTTAGAAGAGCGGAACACCGGGGAGCTGTTTTTT. This sequence joins TRBV5-1 and TRBJ2-2, with D uncertain. Looked up from germline, CDR1 is SGHRS and CDR2 is YFSETQ. The CDR3 is 15 amino acids. V was shortened by 2 bases and J by 1 base, with 9 bases between the two germline ends.

There are a few counts of this clonotype. The gene calls are TRBV7-2 and TRBJ1-2; D ambiguous. The germline gives CDR1 SGHTA, CDR2 FQGNSA. Deletions cut 2 bases from V and 14 bases from J, with 27 bases between. The CDR3 has 16 amino acids. Here the CDR3 reads CASSLSMESSQRAQTF. In DNA form, the CDR3 reads TGTGCCAGCAGCTTAAGTATGGAGTCCTCACAGCGGGCCCAAACCTTC.

This clonotype appeared a few times. The chain has TRBV20-1 and TRBJ2-3, with D uncertain. Trimming removed 0 bases at V and 2 bases at J, with 12 bases between. The V gene's germline CDR1 is DFQATT and CDR2 SNEGSKA (reference sequence). CDR3 length: 15 amino acids. In DNA form, the CDR3 reads TGCAGTGCTAGAGATACTTCGGACCTCACAGATACGCAGTATTTT. This encodes CSARDTSDLTDTQYF.

The V gene is TRBV12-3 or TRBV12-4, the J gene TRBJ2-1; D may be TRBD2 (7 bases). V shed 5 bases and J shed 0 bases, with 14 bases lying between them. The CDR3 sequence is 16 residues long. The CDR3 DNA reads as TGTGCCAGCAGTGGGGGGGGGCGGGTCTCCTACAATGAGCAGTTCTTC. The encoded protein is CASSGGGRVSYNEQFF.

J is TRBJ2-5 and V is TRBV20-1, with D unresolved. The V gene lost 0 bases and the J gene lost 5 bases, with 13 bases spanning the gap. Germline V lookup: CDR1 DFQATT, CDR2 SNEGSKA (reference sequence). The CDR3 has 14 residues. The CDR3 DNA reads TGCAGTGCTAGAGATGAGACCGTCGGTGAGACCCAGTACTTC. It codes for CSARDETVGETQYF.